This TCR beta chain was documented in a study of cytomegalovirus exposure and HLA in healthy donors. Study-level points and caveats: Accurate predictions that matched the HLA-A and HLA-B alleles of most subjects were reportedly made from TCR beta sequences. The availability of immune exposure information extended only to CMV serostatus. In an earlier analysis, most TCR beta V segments were productive about 87% or about 30% of the time.

In regard to this clone: Its matching antigen is unknown.

The CDR3 totals 13 residues. PCR amplification relied on 60 Vbeta primers (plus 13 Jbeta primers). Some clones are missing from TCRdb's copy, which holds only in-frame ones; the method was immunoSEQ multiplex PCR. Of some 130,000 clones in the sample, about 74% were seen once. The genes are TRBV21-1 and TRBJ2-1; TRBD2, as called in the table, went unchecked against the DNA. TRBV21-1 is assigned pseudogene status. Sequencing used PBMCs. The clonotype comes from a man aged 30-40 years in good health and CMV-seronegative. The CDR3 DNA is TGTGCCAGCAGCAAAGGACTGGGAGGGGAGCAGTTCTTC. Translating gives CASSKGLGGEQFF.